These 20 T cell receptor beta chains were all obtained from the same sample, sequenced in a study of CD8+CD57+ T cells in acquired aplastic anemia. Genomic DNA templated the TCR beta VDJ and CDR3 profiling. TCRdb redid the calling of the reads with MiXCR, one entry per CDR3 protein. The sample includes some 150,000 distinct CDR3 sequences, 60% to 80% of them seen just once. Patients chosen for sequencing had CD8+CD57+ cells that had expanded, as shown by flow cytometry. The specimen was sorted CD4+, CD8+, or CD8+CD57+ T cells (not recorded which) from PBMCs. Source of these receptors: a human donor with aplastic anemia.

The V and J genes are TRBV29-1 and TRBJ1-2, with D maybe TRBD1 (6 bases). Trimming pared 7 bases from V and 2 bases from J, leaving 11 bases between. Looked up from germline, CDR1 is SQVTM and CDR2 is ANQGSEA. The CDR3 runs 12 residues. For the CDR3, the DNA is TGCAGCGCAGAGGGGGAGAACTATGGCTACACCTTC. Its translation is CSAEGENYGYTF.

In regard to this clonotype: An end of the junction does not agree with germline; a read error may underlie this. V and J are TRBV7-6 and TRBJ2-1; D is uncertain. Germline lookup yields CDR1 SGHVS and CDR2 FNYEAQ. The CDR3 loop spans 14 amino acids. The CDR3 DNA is TGTGCCAGCAGCTTAGCGCAGGCCGGCAATGAGCAGCTCTTC. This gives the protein CASSLAQAGNEQLF. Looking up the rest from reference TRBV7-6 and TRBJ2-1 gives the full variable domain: GAGVSQSPRYKVTKRGQDVALRCDPISGHVSLYWYRQALGQGPEFLTYFNYEAQQDKSGLPNDRFSAERPEGSISTLTIQRTEQRDSAMYRCASSLAQAGNEQLFGPGTRLTVL.

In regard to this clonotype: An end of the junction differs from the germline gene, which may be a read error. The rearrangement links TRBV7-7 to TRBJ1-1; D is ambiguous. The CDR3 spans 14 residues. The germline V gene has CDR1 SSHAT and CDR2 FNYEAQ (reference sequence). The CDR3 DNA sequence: TGTGCTAGCAGCTTATGGTGGCAGAACACTGAAGCTTTCTTT. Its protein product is CASSLWWQNTEAFF. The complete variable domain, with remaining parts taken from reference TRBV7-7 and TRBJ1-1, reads GAGVSQSPRYKVTKRGQDVTLRCDPISSHATLYWYQQALGQGPEFLTYFNYEAQPDKSGLPSDRFSAERPEGSISTLTIQRTEQRDSAMYRCASSLWWQNTEAFFGQGTRLTVV.

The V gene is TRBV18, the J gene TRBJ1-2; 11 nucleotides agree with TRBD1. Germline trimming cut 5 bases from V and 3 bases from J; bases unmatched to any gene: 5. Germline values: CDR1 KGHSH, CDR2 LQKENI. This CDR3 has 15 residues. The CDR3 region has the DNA TGTGCCAGCTCATTCGGACAGGGGGCAGACTATGGCTACACCTTC. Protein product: CASSFGQGADYGYTF.

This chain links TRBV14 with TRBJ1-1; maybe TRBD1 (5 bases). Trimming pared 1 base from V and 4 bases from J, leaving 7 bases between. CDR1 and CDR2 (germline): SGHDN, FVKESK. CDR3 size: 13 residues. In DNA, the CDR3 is TGTGCCAGCAGCCAAGGGGGGAGCACTGAAGCTTTCTTT. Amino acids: CASSQGGSTEAFF.

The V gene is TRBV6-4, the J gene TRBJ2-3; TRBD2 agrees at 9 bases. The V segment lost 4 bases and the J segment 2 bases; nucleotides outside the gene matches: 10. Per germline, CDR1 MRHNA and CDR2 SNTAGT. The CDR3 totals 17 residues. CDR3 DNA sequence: TGTGCCAGCAGTGTTCTTCCGACTAGCGGATCCACAGATACGCAGTATTTT. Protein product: CASSVLPTSGSTDTQYF.

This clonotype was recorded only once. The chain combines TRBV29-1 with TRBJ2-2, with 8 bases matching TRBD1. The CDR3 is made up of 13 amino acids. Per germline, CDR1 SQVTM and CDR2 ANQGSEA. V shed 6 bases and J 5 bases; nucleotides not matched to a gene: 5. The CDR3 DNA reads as TGCAGCGTCGGACAGGGTACAACCGGGGAGCTGTTTTTT. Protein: CSVGQGTTGELFF.

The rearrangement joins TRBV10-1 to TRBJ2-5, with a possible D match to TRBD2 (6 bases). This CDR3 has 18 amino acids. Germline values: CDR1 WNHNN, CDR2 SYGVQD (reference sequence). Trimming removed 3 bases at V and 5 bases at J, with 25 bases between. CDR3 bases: TGCGCCAGCAGTGATGCGACTAGTTTTCTTTATCCGAGGGAGACCCAGTACTTC. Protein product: CASSDATSFLYPRETQYF.

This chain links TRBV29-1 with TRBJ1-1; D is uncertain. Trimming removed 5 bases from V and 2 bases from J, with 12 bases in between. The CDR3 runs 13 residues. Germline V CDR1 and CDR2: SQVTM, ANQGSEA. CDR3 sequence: CSVSRAENTEAFF. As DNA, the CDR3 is TGCAGCGTTTCAAGGGCAGAAAACACTGAAGCTTTCTTT.

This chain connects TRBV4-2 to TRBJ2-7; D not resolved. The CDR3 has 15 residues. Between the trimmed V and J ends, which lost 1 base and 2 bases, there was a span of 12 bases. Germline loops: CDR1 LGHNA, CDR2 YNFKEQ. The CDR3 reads CASSQAPRPTYEQYV. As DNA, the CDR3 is TGTGCCAGCAGCCAAGCGCCACGACCCACCTACGAGCAGTACGTC.

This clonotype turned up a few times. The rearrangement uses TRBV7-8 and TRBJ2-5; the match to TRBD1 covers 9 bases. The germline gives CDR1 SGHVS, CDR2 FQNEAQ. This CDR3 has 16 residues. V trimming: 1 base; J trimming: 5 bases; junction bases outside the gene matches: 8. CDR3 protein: CASSLDRGRMSETQYF. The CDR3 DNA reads TGTGCCAGCAGCTTAGACAGGGGGCGCATGTCGGAGACCCAGTACTTC.

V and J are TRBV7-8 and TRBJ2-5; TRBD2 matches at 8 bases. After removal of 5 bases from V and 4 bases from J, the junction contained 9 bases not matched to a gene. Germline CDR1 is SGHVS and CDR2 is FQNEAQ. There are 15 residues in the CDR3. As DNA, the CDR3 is TGTGCCAGCAGCCCTCGAGCGGGAGTGGGAGAGACCCAGTACTTC. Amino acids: CASSPRAGVGETQYF.

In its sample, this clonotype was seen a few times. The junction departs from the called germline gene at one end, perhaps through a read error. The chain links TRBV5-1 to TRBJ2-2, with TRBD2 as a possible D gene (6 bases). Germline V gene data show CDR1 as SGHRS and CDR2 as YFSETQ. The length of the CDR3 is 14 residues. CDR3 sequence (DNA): TGCGCCAACAGCTCCGGGGGAGTGGGCGGGGAGCTGTTTTTT. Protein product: CANSSGGVGGELFF.

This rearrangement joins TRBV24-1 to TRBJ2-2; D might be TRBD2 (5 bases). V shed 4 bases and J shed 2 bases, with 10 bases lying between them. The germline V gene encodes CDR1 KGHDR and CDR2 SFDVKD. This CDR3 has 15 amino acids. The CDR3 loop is CATSDPRGNTGELFF. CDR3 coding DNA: TGTGCCACCAGTGACCCACGGGGTAACACCGGGGAGCTGTTTTTT.

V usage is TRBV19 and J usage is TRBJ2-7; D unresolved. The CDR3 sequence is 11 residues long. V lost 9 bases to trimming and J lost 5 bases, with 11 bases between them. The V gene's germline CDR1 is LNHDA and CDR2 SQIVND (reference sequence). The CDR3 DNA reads TGTGCCAGCACCGCACCCAACGAGCAGTACTTC. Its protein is CASTAPNEQYF. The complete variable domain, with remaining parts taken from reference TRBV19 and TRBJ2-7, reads DGGITQSPKYLFRKEGQNVTLSCEQNLNHDAMYWYRQDPGQGLRLIYYSQIVNDFQKGDIAEGYSVSREKKESFPLTVTSAQKNPTAFYLCASTAPNEQYFGPGTRLTVT.

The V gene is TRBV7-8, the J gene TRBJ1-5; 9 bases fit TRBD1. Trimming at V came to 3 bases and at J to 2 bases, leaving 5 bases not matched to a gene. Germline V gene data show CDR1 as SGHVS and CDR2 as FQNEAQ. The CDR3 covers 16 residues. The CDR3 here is CASSFMGQGGNQPQHF. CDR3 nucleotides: TGTGCCAGCAGCTTTATGGGACAGGGAGGCAATCAGCCCCAGCATTTT. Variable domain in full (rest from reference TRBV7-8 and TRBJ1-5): GAGVSQSPRYKVAKRGQDVALRCDPISGHVSLFWYQQALGQGPEFLTYFQNEAQLDKSGLPSDRFFAERPEGSVSTLKIQRTQQEDSAVYLCASSFMGQGGNQPQHFGDGTRLSIL.

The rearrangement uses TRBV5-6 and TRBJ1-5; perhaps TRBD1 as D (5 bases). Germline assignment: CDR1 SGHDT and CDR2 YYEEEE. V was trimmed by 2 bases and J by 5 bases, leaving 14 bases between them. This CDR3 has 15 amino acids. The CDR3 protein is CASSFSLGAYQPQHF. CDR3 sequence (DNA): TGTGCCAGCAGCTTTTCCCTCGGGGCCTATCAGCCCCAGCATTTT.

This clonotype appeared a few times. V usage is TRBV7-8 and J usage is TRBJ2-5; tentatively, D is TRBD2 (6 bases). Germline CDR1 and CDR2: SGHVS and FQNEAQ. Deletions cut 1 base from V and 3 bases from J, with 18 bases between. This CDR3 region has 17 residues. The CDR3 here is CASSLVAPGLWEETQYF. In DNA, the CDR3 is TGTGCCAGCAGCTTAGTGGCACCGGGACTTTGGGAAGAGACCCAGTACTTC.

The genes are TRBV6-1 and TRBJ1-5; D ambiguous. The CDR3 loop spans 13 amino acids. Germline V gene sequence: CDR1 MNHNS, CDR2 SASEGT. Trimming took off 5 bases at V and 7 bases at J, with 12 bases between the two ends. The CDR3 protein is CASSYSTRQPQHF. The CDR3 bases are TGTGCCAGCAGTTACTCAACGAGGCAGCCCCAGCATTTT.

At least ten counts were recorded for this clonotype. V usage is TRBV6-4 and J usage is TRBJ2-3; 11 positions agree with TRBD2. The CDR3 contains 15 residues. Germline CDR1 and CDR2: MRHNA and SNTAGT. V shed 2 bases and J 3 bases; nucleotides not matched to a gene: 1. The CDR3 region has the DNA TGTGCCAGCAGTGACGCTAGCGGGGGGACAGATACGCAGTATTTT. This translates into CASSDASGGTDTQYF.